This TCR beta chain was documented in a study of cytomegalovirus exposure and HLA in healthy donors. Whole-study findings and limits: In an earlier analysis, in fewer than 700 donors, most V segments appeared productive either ~90% or ~30% of the time. Reportedly, fewer N-insertions than the approximately 680-donor mean appeared in an Asian-associated ancestry cluster in a later analysis.

Primers included in the PCR were 60 Vbeta and 13 Jbeta primers. Sequencing was performed with immunoSEQ multiplex PCR; in TCRdb, only in-frame clones are kept and a portion is missing. Of under 65,000 clones listed, approximately 82% are singletons. Concerning this clone itself: Its antigen is not identified.

The CDR3 has 13 residues. CDR1 and CDR2 from the germline V gene are MNHEY and SMNVEV (reference sequence). V was cut by 7 bases and J by 0 bases, with 8 bases left in between. Sequencing input: PBMCs. The V gene is TRBV27, the J gene TRBJ2-3; D possibly corresponds to TRBD2 (6 bases). The sequence derives from a woman in her late teens or twenties in good health and CMV-seronegative. The CDR3 DNA is TGTGCCAGCACCGGGAGTAGCACAGATACGCAGTATTTT. This encodes CASTGSSTDTQYF.